This T cell receptor beta chain was captured in a study of blood T cell repertoires in COVID-19. Overall study context: COVID-19 samples collected from the United States, Italy and Spain covered acute and convalescent phases.

Sequencing was performed with immunoSEQ multiplex PCR; in TCRdb, only in-frame clones are kept and a portion is missing. Of 450,000 or so clones in the sample, roughly nine tenths are singletons; the top ten hold about 1%. Germline V CDR1 and CDR2: SNHLY, FYNNEI. This CDR3 is built from 18 residues. Trimming took off 1 base at V and 0 bases at J, with 16 bases between the two ends. This clonotype was obtained from a man aged 18 to 29 with COVID-19, enrolled during active disease. The chain employs TRBV2 and TRBJ1-3; D may be TRBD1 (5 bases). The sequenced sample was peripheral blood. Here the CDR3 reads CASSEVLSGRRSGNTIYF. DNA of the CDR3: TGTGCCAGCAGTGAAGTTTTGTCAGGGCGACGCTCTGGAAACACCATATATTTT.